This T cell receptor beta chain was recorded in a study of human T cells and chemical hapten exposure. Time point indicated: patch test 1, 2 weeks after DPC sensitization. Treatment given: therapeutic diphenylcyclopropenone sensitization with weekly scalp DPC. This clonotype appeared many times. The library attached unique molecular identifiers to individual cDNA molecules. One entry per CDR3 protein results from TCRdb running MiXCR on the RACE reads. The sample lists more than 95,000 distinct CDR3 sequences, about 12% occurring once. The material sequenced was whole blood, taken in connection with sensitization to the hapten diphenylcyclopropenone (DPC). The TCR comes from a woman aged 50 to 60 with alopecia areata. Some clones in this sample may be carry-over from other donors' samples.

CDR3 bases: TGTGCCAGTTCTGGACAGGGACGGGGCGATGGCTACACCTTC. Translation gives CASSGQGRGDGYTF. The rearrangement joins TRBV19 to TRBJ1-2; the match to TRBD1 covers 8 bases. This CDR3 has 14 residues. Per the germline V gene, CDR1 is LNHDA and CDR2 is SQIVND (reference sequence). Unmatched junction bases numbered 11, after V lost 8 bases and J lost 6 bases.